The entry that follows covers one T cell receptor beta chain sequence. Its target is unknown. Germline CDR1 is LNHDA and CDR2 is SQIVND (reference sequence). This CDR3 region has 14 residues. Trimming pared 6 bases from V and 3 bases from J, leaving 12 bases between. The data belong to a study of T cell responses to AZD1222 COVID-19 vaccine. Whole-study findings and limits: All repertoire sampling was performed exclusively after the peak T cell response.

The table came from immunoSEQ multiplex PCR; TCRdb's copy has only in-frame clones and leaves some out. The sample yields some 120,000 clones, around nine tenths seen once. This receptor was obtained from an adult in good health. Specimen: peripheral blood, collected on day 0 of AZD1222 vaccination. The V and J genes are TRBV19 and TRBJ1-3; D unresolved. The CDR3 sequence is CASSTGVGGNTIYF. As DNA, the CDR3 is TGTGCCAGTAGCACCGGGGTAGGTGGAAACACCATATATTTT. Using reference TRBV19 and TRBJ1-3 for the parts outside the CDR3, the full variable domain is DGGITQSPKYLFRKEGQNVTLSCEQNLNHDAMYWYRQDPGQGLRLIYYSQIVNDFQKGDIAEGYSVSREKKESFPLTVTSAQKNPTAFYLCASSTGVGGNTIYFGEGSWLTVV.